The next 31 T cell receptor beta chains were all read from a single sample in a study of cytomegalovirus exposure and HLA in healthy donors. PCR amplification relied on 60 Vbeta primers (plus 13 Jbeta primers). Measured with immunoSEQ multiplex PCR; TCRdb has only the in-frame clones, and not every one. The sample includes 91,000 or so clones, over 75% seen only once; the top ten take 5% to 5.5%. Material: PBMCs. These receptors all come from a man aged 30 to 39 in good health and CMV-seropositive.

The chain joins TRBV5-6 to TRBJ1-2; no reliable D call. From germline, CDR1 is SGHDT and CDR2 YYEEEE. The V gene lost 9 bases and the J gene lost 1 base, with 10 bases spanning the gap. The CDR3 length is 12 residues. The CDR3 is CATKSSNYGYTF. For the CDR3, the DNA is TGTGCCACCAAAAGTAGTAACTATGGCTACACCTTC.

This CDR3 reads CASSDGGRGYTF. The DNA of the CDR3 is TGTGCCAGCAGTGATGGGGGGAGAGGCTACACCTTC. The rearrangement joins TRBV25-1 to TRBJ1-2; D might be TRBD1 (5 bases). The germline gives CDR1 MGHDK, CDR2 SYGVNS. The CDR3 spans 12 residues. Trimming stripped 3 bases from V and 8 bases from J, with 10 bases between.

This clone was seen ten or more times. The chain is built from TRBV5-1 and TRBJ2-1; 8 nucleotides match TRBD2. This CDR3 contains 17 residues. Per germline, CDR1 SGHRS and CDR2 YFSETQ. V lost 1 base and J lost 0; bases outside the gene matches: 6. The CDR3 protein is CASSLYAGGLSYNEQFF. Written as DNA, the CDR3 is TGCGCCAGCAGCTTGTACGCGGGGGGCCTCTCCTACAATGAGCAGTTCTTC. Filled out from reference TRBV5-1 and TRBJ2-1, the complete variable domain reads KAGVTQTPRYLIKTRGQQVTLSCSPISGHRSVSWYQQTPGQGLQFLFEYFSETQRNKGNFPGRFSGRQFSNSRSEMNVSTLELGDSALYLCASSLYAGGLSYNEQFFGPGTRLTVL.

This clone was recorded once. This sequence joins TRBV7-9 and TRBJ2-5; D ambiguous. Per germline, CDR1 SEHNR and CDR2 FQNEAQ (reference sequence). The CDR3 runs to 13 residues. The ends were cut back, 8 bases at V and 1 base at J, with 11 bases in the middle. CDR3 bases: TGTGCCAGCGAGAACGCCCTCCAAGAGACCCAGTACTTC. Protein sequence: CASENALQETQYF.

In DNA, the CDR3 is TGTGCCAGCAGCTTCTTAACTAGCGGGGTCTTTGATGAGCAGTTCTTC. It encodes CASSFLTSGVFDEQFF. The chain has TRBV11-1 and TRBJ2-1; 10 bases are shared with TRBD2. Germline V gene lookup returns CDR1 SGHAT and CDR2 FQDESV (reference sequence). V was clipped by 3 bases and J by 8 bases; unmatched bases: 10. There are 16 residues in the CDR3.

This clone has just a few counts. This chain links TRBV25-1 with TRBJ1-4, with D uncertain. The length of the CDR3 is 14 residues. The V end lost 7 bases, the J end lost 0 bases, and 9 bases lay between the germline ends. Germline lookup yields CDR1 MGHDK and CDR2 SYGVNS. CDR3 in DNA: TGTGCCAGCACCGAGGGAGCAACTAATGAAAAACTGTTTTTT. It codes for CASTEGATNEKLFF.

This chain links TRBV18 with TRBJ2-5, with 8 bases matching TRBD1. J gave up 1 base and V 6 bases, and 4 bases lay outside the gene matches. Per germline, CDR1 KGHSH and CDR2 LQKENI. The CDR3 is made up of 14 amino acids. The CDR3 nucleotides are TGTGCCAGCTCCCGACAGGGGCCCCAAGAGACCCAGTACTTC. Its protein is CASSRQGPQETQYF.

In regard to this clone: One junction end does not reproduce the germline sequence, and a read error may be involved. The chain employs TRBV6-5 and TRBJ1-6; a weak D match, TRBD1 (5 bases). Germline V gene data show CDR1 as MNHEY and CDR2 as SVGAGI. CDR3 length equals 15 residues. In nucleotides, the CDR3 is TGTGTCAGCATTGCCGACAGCCAGGGTAATTCACCCCTCCACTTT. As protein: CVSIADSQGNSPLHF.

V and J are TRBV6-5 and TRBJ1-1; D possibly corresponds to TRBD1 (6 bases). V lost 7 bases and J lost 11, with 20 bases in between. The CDR3 length is 13 residues. Germline V gene sequence: CDR1 MNHEY, CDR2 SVGAGI. CDR3 nucleotide sequence: TGTGCCAGCACTCCGCAGAACAGGGCCCGGGCTTTCTTT. Residues: CASTPQNRARAFF.

This chain links TRBV4-1 with TRBJ2-3, with 13 bases lining up with TRBD2. The J segment lost 0 bases and the V segment lost 2 bases, leaving 2 bases of the junction unmatched. CDR1 is MGHRA, CDR2 YSYEKL, per germline. The CDR3 is 17 amino acids. DNA for the CDR3: TGCGCCAGCAGCCAATCGGGACTAGCGGGAAGCACAGATACGCAGTATTTT. This codes for CASSQSGLAGSTDTQYF.

The genes are TRBV5-5 and TRBJ1-1, with TRBD1 identical over 10 bases. The V gene end was trimmed by 3 bases and the J gene end by 0 bases; junction bases not matched to a gene: 5. Per the germline V gene, CDR1 is SGHKS and CDR2 is YYEKEE (reference sequence). This CDR3 is 16 amino acids long. CDR3 nucleotide sequence: TGTGCCAGCAGCTCGACAGGGGGCTTCATGAACACTGAAGCTTTCTTT. This translates into CASSSTGGFMNTEAFF.

CDR3 residues: CASAAGGAMNTEAFF. CDR3 sequence (DNA): TGTGCCAGCGCGGCAGGCGGGGCAATGAACACTGAAGCTTTCTTT. The V call is TRBV6-5, the J call TRBJ1-1; a possible D gene is TRBD1 (5 bases). CDR3 length: 15 residues. Germline V CDR1 and CDR2: MNHEY, SVGAGI. The germline V and J ends were trimmed by 8 bases and 0 bases, with 16 bases remaining between them.

The genes are TRBV11-2 and TRBJ2-7; 8 bases match TRBD2. CDR1 and CDR2 from the germline V gene are SGHAT and FQNNGV. The ends lost 7 bases at V and 2 bases at J; junction bases unmatched: 7. The CDR3 extends over 14 amino acids. The CDR3 DNA reads as TGTGCCAGCAAGGCGCTAGCGGGTCCCTACGAGCAGTACTTC. This codes for CASKALAGPYEQYF.

This clone has just a few counts. The germline gene is not matched at one end of the junction; a read error may be the cause. The chain joins TRBV6-5 to TRBJ2-1; 7 bases fit TRBD1. Germline V gene lookup returns CDR1 MNHEY and CDR2 SVGAGI. The CDR3 spans 16 residues. CDR3 nucleotide sequence: TGTGCCAGCAGGTACTTGACAGGGAGCTCCTACAATGAGCAGTTCTTC. Amino acids: CASRYLTGSSYNEQFF.

The chain recombines TRBV6-6 with TRBJ2-3; no reliable D call. The V end was cut by 8 bases, the J end by 2 bases, with 11 bases between. There are 13 residues in the CDR3. CDR1 is MNHNY and CDR2 is SVGAGI in the germline V gene (reference sequence). DNA of the CDR3: TGTGCCAGCGAAGGAGAGATCACAGATACGCAGTATTTT. Its protein is CASEGEITDTQYF.

This clone was detected only a few times. This chain connects TRBV4-2 to TRBJ2-3; D ambiguous. The germline gives CDR1 LGHNA, CDR2 YNFKEQ. This CDR3 is 13 amino acids long. The V gene lost 4 bases and the J gene lost 4 bases, with 9 bases spanning the gap. The CDR3, as DNA: TGTGCCAGCAGCCCCGGTCGGGCAGATACGCAGTATTTT. Amino acids: CASSPGRADTQYF.

The V gene is TRBV27, the J gene TRBJ1-1; maybe TRBD1 (5 bases). This CDR3 spans 14 amino acids. V dropped 6 bases and J dropped 5 bases, with 16 bases sitting between them. CDR1 MNHEY and CDR2 SMNVEV come from the germline V gene (reference sequence). CDR3 sequence (DNA): TGTGCCAGCAGGTCCCGGGGGGGGAGAACTGAAGCTTTCTTT. Translating gives CASRSRGGRTEAFF.

This clone was counted a single time. This chain uses TRBV6-1 with TRBJ1-5; 10 positions agree with TRBD1. The CDR3 sequence is 19 residues long. V dropped 8 bases and J dropped 0; count of bases not matched to a gene: 16. Germline-derived CDR1 and CDR2 are MNHNS and SASEGT. The CDR3 reads CASRGAGTGALISNQPQHF. The CDR3 DNA follows: TGTGCCAGCCGTGGCGCCGGGACAGGGGCCCTCATTAGCAATCAGCCCCAGCATTTT.

The chain has TRBV19 and TRBJ2-7; D is undetermined. In germline, CDR1 is LNHDA, CDR2 SQIVND (reference sequence). The CDR3 covers 12 residues. The V gene lost 8 bases and the J gene lost 2 bases, with 10 bases spanning the gap. CDR3 sequence reads: CASGSSPYEQYF. The CDR3 nucleotides are TGTGCCAGTGGAAGTAGCCCCTACGAGCAGTACTTC.

This rearrangement joins TRBV27 to TRBJ1-1, with D perhaps matching TRBD1 (5 bases). This CDR3 spans 12 amino acids. Trimming removed 8 bases at V and 5 bases at J, with 12 bases between. Germline-derived CDR1 and CDR2 are MNHEY and SMNVEV (reference sequence). The CDR3 sequence is CASQAGRTEAFF. In DNA, the CDR3 is TGTGCCAGCCAAGCGGGGCGTACTGAAGCTTTCTTT.

The rearrangement uses TRBV28 and TRBJ2-7, with D perhaps matching TRBD1 (5 bases). Trimming shortened V by 9 bases and J by 0 bases, and 21 bases separated the two germline ends. The CDR3 is 16 amino acids. Germline-derived CDR1 and CDR2 are MDHEN and SYDVKM. The CDR3 is CASRQRNPFSSYEQYF. In DNA, the CDR3 is TGTGCCAGTAGACAGCGCAACCCCTTCAGCTCCTACGAGCAGTACTTC.

A few counts support this clone. J is TRBJ2-6 and V is TRBV6-5; D unclear. Germline-derived CDR1 and CDR2 are MNHEY and SVGAGI. V lost 2 bases and J lost 0, with 8 bases in between. The CDR3 consists of 16 residues. CDR3 DNA: TGTGCCAGCAGTTACGATGGCAGCTCTGGGGCCAACGTCCTGACTTTC. Encoded protein: CASSYDGSSGANVLTF.

The chain links TRBV28 to TRBJ1-2; D gene unclear. Germline CDR1 MDHEN, CDR2 SYDVKM. The CDR3 loop spans 15 amino acids. Trimming removed 4 bases from V and 5 bases from J, with 17 bases in between. CDR3 coding DNA: TGTGCCAGCAGTTCCACGGGAGCCGATAGGTATGGCTACACCTTC. This encodes CASSSTGADRYGYTF.

The chain combines TRBV10-3 with TRBJ2-5; possible D gene TRBD2, 6 bases. Germline CDR1 and CDR2: ENHRY and SYGVKD. The CDR3 sequence is 13 residues long. V was cut by 5 bases and J by 5 bases, with 12 bases left in between. DNA for the CDR3: TGTGCCATCAGTTGGGACTCCACGGAGACCCAGTACTTC. It specifies CAISWDSTETQYF.

The chain is built from TRBV7-9 and TRBJ1-1; 8 bases align to TRBD1. In germline, CDR1 is SEHNR, CDR2 FQNEAQ (reference sequence). V trimming: 4 bases; J trimming: 11 bases; junction bases outside the gene matches: 6. This CDR3 has 12 amino acids. The CDR3 DNA is TGTGCCAGCAGCTCCGGGGACAGGCGTGCTTTCTTT. Protein: CASSSGDRRAFF.

V gene TRBV7-8 combines with J gene TRBJ1-6, with D unclear. The CDR3 is 14 amino acids. Deletions cut 6 bases from V and 1 base from J, with 7 bases between. Looked up from germline, CDR1 is SGHVS and CDR2 is FQNEAQ. CDR3 in amino acids: CASSQRSYNSPLHF. CDR3 in DNA: TGTGCCAGCAGTCAGCGTTCCTATAATTCACCCCTCCACTTT.

This clone was observed a few times. The J gene is TRBJ2-7, the V gene TRBV27, with TRBD2 matching over 7 bases. CDR1 and CDR2 from the germline V gene are MNHEY and SMNVEV (reference sequence). With 3 bases clipped from V and 0 bases from J, the junction kept 11 bases outside the gene matches. The CDR3 length is 17 residues. The CDR3 sequence: CASSFKAVGGSSYEQYF. The CDR3 DNA reads TGTGCCAGCAGTTTTAAGGCGGTCGGCGGGAGCTCCTACGAGCAGTACTTC.

The chain uses TRBV28 and TRBJ1-1; 12 nucleotides line up with TRBD1. J gave up 0 bases and V 1 base, and 3 bases lay outside the gene matches. Germline V lookup: CDR1 MDHEN, CDR2 SYDVKM. This CDR3 spans 17 amino acids. The CDR3 loop reads CASSLFGTGGLNTEAFF. CDR3 bases: TGTGCCAGCAGTTTATTCGGGACAGGGGGCCTGAACACTGAAGCTTTCTTT.

J is TRBJ1-6 and V is TRBV2, with D hard to call. The V gene's germline CDR1 is SNHLY and CDR2 FYNNEI. Trimming took 1 base from V and 7 from J, leaving 5 bases between them. This CDR3 contains 13 residues. CDR3 nucleotide sequence: TGTGCCAGCAGTGAAGTCCCGAATTCACCCCTCCACTTT. The encoded protein is CASSEVPNSPLHF.

This sequence joins TRBV27 and TRBJ2-4; D possibly corresponds to TRBD1 (6 bases). The germline V gene has CDR1 MNHEY and CDR2 SMNVEV (reference sequence). The CDR3 totals 16 residues. Trimming left V 5 bases short and J 0 bases short, with 14 bases between. The CDR3 is CASSTRTAVAKNIQYF. Here the CDR3 DNA reads TGTGCCAGCAGTACTCGGACAGCGGTAGCCAAAAACATTCAGTACTTC.

J is TRBJ1-1 and V is TRBV5-8; D uncertain. CDR3 length: 16 residues. V was trimmed by 0 bases and J by 1 base, leaving 13 bases between them. Looked up from germline, CDR1 is SGHTS and CDR2 is YDEGEE. The CDR3 region has the DNA TGTGCCAGCAGCTTGGACCCATCCAGGCCGAACACTGAAGCTTTCTTT. It codes for CASSLDPSRPNTEAFF.